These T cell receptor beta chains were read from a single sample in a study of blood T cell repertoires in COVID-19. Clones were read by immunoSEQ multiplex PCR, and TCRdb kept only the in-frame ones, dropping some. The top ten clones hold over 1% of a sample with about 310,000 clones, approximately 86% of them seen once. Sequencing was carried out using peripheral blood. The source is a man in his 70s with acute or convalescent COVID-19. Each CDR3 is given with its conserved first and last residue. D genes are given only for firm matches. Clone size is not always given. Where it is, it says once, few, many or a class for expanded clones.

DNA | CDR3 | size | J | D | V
TGCGCCAGCAGGGGATCACTAGCGGGAGACCCGTTAGTTGGCAATGAGCAGTTCTTC | CASRGSLAGDPLVGNEQFF | once | TRBJ2-1 | TRBD2 | TRBV10-2
TGCGCCAGCAGCCAAGATCTGGGGCATCTGGGAGGCGAGCAGTACTTC | CASSQDLGHLGGEQYF | - | TRBJ2-7 | - | TRBV4-3
TGTGCCACCAGCAGAGGGATCGGGGGCTACACCTTC | CATSRGIGGYTF | - | TRBJ1-2 | - | TRBV15
TGTGCCAGCAGGCCAGAGGGTTTTTACAATGAGCAGTTCTTC | CASRPEGFYNEQFF | few | TRBJ2-1 | - | TRBV2
TGCAGTGCTAGTGGGCAGATTGAGCAGTTCTTC | CSASGQIEQFF | - | TRBJ2-1 | - | TRBV20-1
TGTGCCAGCAGTCAACAGGACAGGACCCTTTATAGCAATCAGCCCCAGCATTTT | CASSQQDRTLYSNQPQHF | - | TRBJ1-5 | TRBD1 | TRBV6-6
TGCAGCGTCGCACAGGGGAGGAATTCACCCCTCCACTTT | CSVAQGRNSPLHF | - | TRBJ1-6 | TRBD1 | TRBV29-1
TGTGCCAGCAGCTCCCGTTTGGGACAGGGTCGAAATGAGCAGTTCTTC | CASSSRLGQGRNEQFF | - | TRBJ2-1 | TRBD1 | TRBV7-8
TGTGCCAGCAGTTCGACTCAGGGGGCGTCGGTTGAAGCTTTCTTT | CASSSTQGASVEAFF | - | TRBJ1-1 | TRBD1 | TRBV6-6
TGTGCCAGCAGTTACACAGGGAACAATTCACCCCTCCACTTT | CASSYTGNNSPLHF | - | TRBJ1-6 | - | TRBV6-6
TGTGCCAGCAGAGGGACAGGGGTCACTGAAGCTTTCTTT | CASRGTGVTEAFF | - | TRBJ1-1 | TRBD1 | TRBV2
TGCAGCGTTGGGGGGATGTGGGGACAACGTTCTAACTATGGCTACACCTTC | CSVGGMWGQRSNYGYTF | - | TRBJ1-2 | - | TRBV29-1
TGTGCCAGCAGAAGGACAGGGAGGAGCAATCAGCCCCAGCATTTT | CASRRTGRSNQPQHF | few | TRBJ1-5 | TRBD1 | TRBV28
TGTGCCAGCAGCCCGGGACAGGGGGACTACGAGCAGTACTTC | CASSPGQGDYEQYF | - | TRBJ2-7 | TRBD1 | TRBV9
TGTGCCAGTAGTATAGTCCCCCCGGGGGGGGCTGAAGCTTTCTTT | CASSIVPPGGAEAFF | - | TRBJ1-1 | - | TRBV19
TGTGCCAGCAGCCAAGTCGAGGTTAGCAATCAGCCCCAGCATTTT | CASSQVEVSNQPQHF | - | TRBJ1-5 | - | TRBV3-1/TRBV3-2
TGTGCCAGCAGCTTAGGGGCGGGTTTCCCCCCCAGGGAGCAGTACTTC | CASSLGAGFPPREQYF | - | TRBJ2-7 | - | TRBV7-2
TGTGCCAGCAGCGTTGGTGGGTGGAGCAATGAGCAGTTCTTC | CASSVGGWSNEQFF | - | TRBJ2-1 | - | TRBV7-8
TGTGCCAGCAGTGACTCGTCAGGGACAGGGGGCCGTAACTATGGCTACACCTTC | CASSDSSGTGGRNYGYTF | - | TRBJ1-2 | TRBD1 | TRBV28
TGTGCCACCAGTGATCCCGGACAGGGGGGGGTTGAGCAGTTCTTC | CATSDPGQGGVEQFF | - | TRBJ2-1 | TRBD1 | TRBV24-1
TGTGCCAGCAGCCGAGGAGGTGGAAACACCATATATTTT | CASSRGGGNTIYF | - | TRBJ1-3 | - | TRBV3-1/TRBV3-2
TGTGCCAGCTCACCAGACAAGGGACAGGGGGACACTAACTATGGCTACACCTTC | CASSPDKGQGDTNYGYTF | - | TRBJ1-2 | TRBD1 | TRBV18
TGTGCCACCAGCAGAATGGCGGGAGAGGAGACCCAGTACTTC | CATSRMAGEETQYF | - | TRBJ2-5 | TRBD2 | TRBV15
TGTGCCAGCAGCGTCGCGGGGGGCTCCTACAATGAGCAGTTCTTC | CASSVAGGSYNEQFF | - | TRBJ2-1 | TRBD2 | TRBV9
TGCGCCAGCAGCTTCGGCGGGGGGGAAACTGAAGCTTTCTTT | CASSFGGGETEAFF | once | TRBJ1-1 | - | TRBV5-1
TGTGCCAGCAGTTACCAGATAGCGGGAGAATTTCAGAATGAGCAGTTCTTC | CASSYQIAGEFQNEQFF | - | TRBJ2-1 | TRBD2 | TRBV6-2/TRBV6-3
TGCAGCGTTTTGAGCGGGAGTTTTGCAGATACGCAGTATTTT | CSVLSGSFADTQYF | - | TRBJ2-3 | TRBD2 | TRBV29-1
TGTGCCAGCAGCTTAGGTCGCCTCGGGGATACGCAGTATTTT | CASSLGRLGDTQYF | once | TRBJ2-3 | - | TRBV7-2
TGTGCCAGCACCTCGACAGGGCGCCACACTGAAGCTTTCTTT | CASTSTGRHTEAFF | once | TRBJ1-1 | TRBD1 | TRBV6-5
TGTGCCAGCAGCTTAGGGTGGGGGACAGGGGATGAGACCCAGTACTTC | CASSLGWGTGDETQYF | - | TRBJ2-5 | TRBD1 | TRBV7-2
TGTGCCAGCTCACCGTTAATGGGGCGAGGAGATCAGCCCCAGCATTTT | CASSPLMGRGDQPQHF | - | TRBJ1-5 | - | TRBV18
TGTGCCAGCAGTTTTTCGGATCAGCCCCAGCATTTT | CASSFSDQPQHF | once | TRBJ1-5 | - | TRBV12-3/TRBV12-4
TGTGCCAGCAGTTCACCCGGGACTAGCGGAAGAGATACGCAGTATTTT | CASSSPGTSGRDTQYF | - | TRBJ2-3 | TRBD2 | TRBV6-6
TGTGCCAGCAGCCGACAGGGGGCGCGATCACCCCTCCACTTT | CASSRQGARSPLHF | - | TRBJ1-6 | TRBD1 | TRBV6-5
TGCGCCAGCAGCTTTTCTTACACCCGGGACAGGGTATTTGAAAAACTGTTTTTT | CASSFSYTRDRVFEKLFF | - | TRBJ1-4 | TRBD1 | TRBV5-1
TGTGCCAGCTCATCCGACGTCGGAGGGACCCAGTACTTC | CASSSDVGGTQYF | - | TRBJ2-5 | - | TRBV18
TGTGCCAGCAGCCAGAGGACAGGAATGAACACTGAAGCTTTCTTT | CASSQRTGMNTEAFF | - | TRBJ1-1 | TRBD1 | TRBV7-9
TGTGCCAGCAGCGTCCAGGGACTAGCGACCTCCACCGGGGAGCTGTTTTTT | CASSVQGLATSTGELFF | - | TRBJ2-2 | TRBD2 | TRBV9
TGTGCCAGCTCACCGGGACAGGGTAATCAGCCCCAGCATTTT | CASSPGQGNQPQHF | - | TRBJ1-5 | TRBD1 | TRBV18
TGTGCCAGCAGTAAGACAAGACCAGCTGGAAACACCATATATTTT | CASSKTRPAGNTIYF | - | TRBJ1-3 | - | TRBV6-2/TRBV6-3
TGTGCCTGGAGTCGAGACAGGGTAAACTACGAGCAGTACTTC | CAWSRDRVNYEQYF | - | TRBJ2-7 | TRBD1 | TRBV30